The clone carrying this TCR beta chain was picked up many times. Its matching antigen is unknown. A second PCR, run for about 7 to 11 cycles, used a sample-barcoded 5' primer plus a J-beta primer mix. A template-switch adaptor that had 12 random nucleotides put a tag on each cDNA molecule. In TCRdb, the 5' RACE reads were re-called with MiXCR into one record per CDR3 protein. The sample has about 1,500,000 distinct CDR3 sequences, 28% seen once. V gave up 5 bases and J gave up 5 bases; unmatched junction bases: 10. This CDR3 contains 15 residues. The data originate from a study of blood T cells in healthy people across ages. Findings of the study overall: Unknown CMV status may confound age-related changes in expanded clones.

The chain joins TRBV12-3 or TRBV12-4 to TRBJ2-5; 8 bases are a match to TRBD1. The clonotype originates from a young woman in good health. The sample was blood. This chain's CDR3 is CASSPYRTGKETQYF. The CDR3 nucleotides read TGTGCCAGCAGTCCCTACCGGACAGGGAAGGAGACCCAGTACTTC.